This T cell receptor beta chain was identified in a study of Tregs in tolerant kidney transplant recipients. Overall study results and limits: No direct test of biological reproducibility was done here.

Libraries were prepared by immunoSEQ multiplex PCR; TCRdb keeps only in-frame clonotypes and omits some of them. The sample shows roughly 40,000 clones, roughly 95% of them seen only once. Remarks on this clone: Its antigen is not identified.

The ends were cut back, 4 bases at V and 0 bases at J, with 5 bases in the middle. From germline, CDR1 is SGHRS and CDR2 YFSETQ. This CDR3 has 14 residues. The clonotype was recovered from a human donor in good health. The chain uses TRBV5-1 and TRBJ2-6, with no clear D. What was sequenced was Tregs from blood cultured with allogeneic cells. CDR3 protein: CASSDRSGANVLTF. CDR3 sequence (DNA): TGCGCCAGCAGCGACCGCTCTGGGGCCAACGTCCTGACTTTC.